This T cell receptor beta chain was identified during a study of type 1 and type 2 diabetes patients. Amplification started from genomic DNA. Multiplex PCR with 30 forward and 13 reverse primers amplified the TCR beta CDR3. MiXCR was run by TCRdb on the multiplex PCR reads, yielding one entry per CDR3 protein. This sample yields approximately 260,000 distinct CDR3 sequences, of which roughly 44% are seen a single time; roughly 15% belongs to the top ten. CDR3 length: 16 amino acids. CDR1 and CDR2 from the germline V gene are SGHVS and FNYEAQ. With V trimmed by 6 bases and J by 7 bases, 18 bases remained unmatched. This clonotype was detected only a few times.

The clonotype was recovered from a man between 18 and 29 years old with type 2 diabetes. The chain links TRBV7-6 to TRBJ2-7; 7 nucleotides agree with TRBD2. Sample: peripheral blood mononuclear cells (PBMCs). Here the CDR3 DNA reads TGTGCCAGCAGTCGAGAGACGTTCGCGGGAGAGAGGGAGCAGTACTTC. Its translation is CASSRETFAGEREQYF.